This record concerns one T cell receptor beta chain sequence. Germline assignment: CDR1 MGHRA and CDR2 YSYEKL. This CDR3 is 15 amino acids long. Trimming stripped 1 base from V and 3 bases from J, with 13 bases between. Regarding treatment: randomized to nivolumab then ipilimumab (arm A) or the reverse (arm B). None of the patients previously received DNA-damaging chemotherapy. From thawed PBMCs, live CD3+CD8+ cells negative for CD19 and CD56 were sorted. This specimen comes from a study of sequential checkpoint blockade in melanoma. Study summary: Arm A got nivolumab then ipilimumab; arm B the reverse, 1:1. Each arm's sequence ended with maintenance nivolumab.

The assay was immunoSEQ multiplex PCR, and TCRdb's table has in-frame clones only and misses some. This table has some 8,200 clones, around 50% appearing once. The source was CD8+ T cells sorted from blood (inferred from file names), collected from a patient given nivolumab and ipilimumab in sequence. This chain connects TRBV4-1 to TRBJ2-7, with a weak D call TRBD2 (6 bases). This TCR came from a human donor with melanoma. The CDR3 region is CASSQAGAGYYEQYF. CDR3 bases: TGCGCCAGCAGCCAAGCGGGAGCCGGATACTACGAGCAGTACTTC.